A single sample gave rise to the 3 T cell receptor beta chains below, sequenced in a study of OX40 agonist ivuxolimab in advanced cancers. Profiling relied on immunoSEQ multiplex PCR, and the TCRdb table lists in-frame clones only, not all of them. The sample has roughly 72,000 clones; roughly nine tenths are singletons. This material consisted of CD4+ or CD8+ T cells sorted from blood, taken in a trial of the OX40 agonist ivuxolimab. The receptors derive from an adult with an advanced solid tumor such as melanoma, head and neck, liver or kidney cancer.

The genes are TRBV21-1 and TRBJ2-3; the tabulated D call, TRBD1, remains unverified against the DNA. TRBV21-1 represents a pseudogene. This CDR3 region has 16 residues. The CDR3 here is CASTQIAGNRTDTQYF. The CDR3 DNA sequence: TGTGCCAGCACCCAAATAGCAGGGAATCGCACAGATACGCAGTATTTT.

This clone was detected once. This chain joins TRBV10-3 and TRBJ2-7, with D possibly matching TRBD1 (7 bases). Trimming left V 4 bases short and J 4 bases short, with 17 bases between. This CDR3 contains 15 residues. The germline CDR1 and CDR2 sequences are ENHRY and SYGVKD. DNA for the CDR3: TGTGCCATCAGTGGACAGGGAGGTTTGAGTTACGAGCAGTACTTC. This codes for CAISGQGGLSYEQYF.

The count of this clone is one. V and J are TRBV19 and TRBJ2-1; possible D gene TRBD2, 6 bases. The ends were cut back, 3 bases at V and 6 bases at J, with 12 bases in the middle. This CDR3 comprises 14 residues. Germline CDR1 is LNHDA and CDR2 is SQIVND (reference sequence). CDR3 in amino acids: CASSIGGTGNEQFF. The CDR3 nucleotides are TGTGCCAGTAGTATTGGGGGGACCGGCAATGAGCAGTTCTTC.